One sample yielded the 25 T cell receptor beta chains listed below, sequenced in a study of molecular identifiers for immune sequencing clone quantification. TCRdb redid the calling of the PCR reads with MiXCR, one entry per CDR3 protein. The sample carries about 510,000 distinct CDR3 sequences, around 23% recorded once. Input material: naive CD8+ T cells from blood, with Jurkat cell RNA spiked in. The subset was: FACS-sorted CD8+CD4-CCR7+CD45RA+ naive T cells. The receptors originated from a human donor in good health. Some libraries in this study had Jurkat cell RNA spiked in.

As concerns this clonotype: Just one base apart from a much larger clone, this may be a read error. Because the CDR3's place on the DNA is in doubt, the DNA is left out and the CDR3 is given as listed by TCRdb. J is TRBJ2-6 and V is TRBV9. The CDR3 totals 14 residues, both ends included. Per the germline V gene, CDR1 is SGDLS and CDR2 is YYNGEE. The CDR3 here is CASSVGSGANVLAF.

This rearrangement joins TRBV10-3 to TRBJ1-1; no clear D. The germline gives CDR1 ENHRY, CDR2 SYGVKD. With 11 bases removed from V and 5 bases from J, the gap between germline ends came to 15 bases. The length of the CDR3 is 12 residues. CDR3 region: CAAGGGMTEAFF. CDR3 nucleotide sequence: TGTGCCGCGGGAGGAGGTATGACTGAAGCTTTCTTT.

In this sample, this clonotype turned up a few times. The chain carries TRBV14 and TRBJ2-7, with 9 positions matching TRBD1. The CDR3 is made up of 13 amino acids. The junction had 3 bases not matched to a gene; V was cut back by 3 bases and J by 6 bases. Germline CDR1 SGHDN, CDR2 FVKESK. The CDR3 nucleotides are TGTGCCAGCAGCCAGGGACAGGGAGGCGAGCAGTACTTC. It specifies CASSQGQGGEQYF.

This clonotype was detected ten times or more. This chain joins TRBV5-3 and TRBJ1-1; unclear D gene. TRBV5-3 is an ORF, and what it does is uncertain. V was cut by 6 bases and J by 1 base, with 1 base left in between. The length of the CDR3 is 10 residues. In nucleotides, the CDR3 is TGTGCCAGAAAGAACACTGAAGCTTTCTTT. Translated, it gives CARKNTEAFF.

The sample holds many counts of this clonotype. CDR3 region: CASSLILAGPAFF. CDR3 DNA: TGTGCCAGCAGCTTAATCCTGGCAGGTCCGGCTTTCTTT. J is TRBJ1-1 and V is TRBV7-2, with D unresolved. Germline V gene lookup returns CDR1 SGHTA and CDR2 FQGNSA. V dropped 2 bases and J dropped 11 bases, with 15 bases sitting between them. This CDR3 has 13 amino acids.

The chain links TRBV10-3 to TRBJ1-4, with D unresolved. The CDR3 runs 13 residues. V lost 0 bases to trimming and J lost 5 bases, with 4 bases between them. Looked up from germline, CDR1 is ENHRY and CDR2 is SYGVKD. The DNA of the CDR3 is TGTGCCATCAGTGAGTCCCCCAATGAAAAACTGTTTTTT. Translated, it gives CAISESPNEKLFF.

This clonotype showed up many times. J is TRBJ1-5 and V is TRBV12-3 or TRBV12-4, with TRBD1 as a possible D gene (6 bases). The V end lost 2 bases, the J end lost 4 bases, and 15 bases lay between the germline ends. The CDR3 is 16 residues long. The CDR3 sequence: CASSLIGEGGNQPQHF. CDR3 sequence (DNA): TGTGCCAGCAGTTTAATTGGCGAGGGGGGAAATCAGCCCCAGCATTTT.

DNA of the CDR3: TGTGCCAGCAGATTGTGGTCTAGCGGGACTAGCACAGATACGCAGTATTTT. Translated, it gives CASRLWSSGTSTDTQYF. The chain is built from TRBV9 and TRBJ2-3, with 9 bases matching TRBD2. This CDR3 is 17 amino acids long. V was clipped by 5 bases and J by 0 bases; unmatched bases: 10. Germline CDR1 SGDLS, CDR2 YYNGEE. The full variable domain, its missing parts supplied by reference TRBV9 and TRBJ2-3, is DSGVTQTPKHLITATGQRVTLRCSPRSGDLSVYWYQQSLDQGLQFLIQYYNGEERAKGNILERFSAQQFPDLHSELNLSSLELGDSALYFCASRLWSSGTSTDTQYFGPGTRLTVL.

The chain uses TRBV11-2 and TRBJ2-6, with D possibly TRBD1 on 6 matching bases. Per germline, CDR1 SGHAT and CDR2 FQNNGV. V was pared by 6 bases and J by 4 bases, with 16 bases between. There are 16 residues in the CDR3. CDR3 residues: CASSGAGAAGANVLTF. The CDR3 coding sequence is TGTGCCAGCAGTGGGGCAGGGGCGGCCGGGGCCAACGTCCTGACTTTC.

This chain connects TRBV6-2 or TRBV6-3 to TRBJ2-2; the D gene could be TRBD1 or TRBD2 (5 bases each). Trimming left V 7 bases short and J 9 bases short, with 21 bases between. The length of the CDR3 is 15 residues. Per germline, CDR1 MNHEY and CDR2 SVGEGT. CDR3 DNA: TGTGCCAGCATCGGACAAGGGTGGGGAGACCGGGAGCTGTTTTTT. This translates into CASIGQGWGDRELFF.

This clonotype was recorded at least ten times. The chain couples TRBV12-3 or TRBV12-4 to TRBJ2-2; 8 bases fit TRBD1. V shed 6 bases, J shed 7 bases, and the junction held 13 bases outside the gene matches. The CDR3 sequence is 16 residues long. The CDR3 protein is CASSPEIVRGLGELFF. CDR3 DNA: TGTGCCAGCAGCCCCGAAATTGTCAGGGGGCTCGGGGAGCTGTTTTTT.

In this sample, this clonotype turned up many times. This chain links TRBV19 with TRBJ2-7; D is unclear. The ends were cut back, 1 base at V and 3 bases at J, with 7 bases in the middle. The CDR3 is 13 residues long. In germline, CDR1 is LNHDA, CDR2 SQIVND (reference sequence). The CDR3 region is CASSIGRDYEQYF. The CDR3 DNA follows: TGTGCCAGTAGTATAGGGCGCGACTACGAGCAGTACTTC.

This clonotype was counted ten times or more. CDR3 sequence (DNA): TGTGCCAGCAGTTTTTGGGAGAACACTGAAGCTTTCTTT. This gives the protein CASSFWENTEAFF. This sequence joins TRBV12-3 or TRBV12-4 and TRBJ1-1; D ambiguous. V shed 3 bases and J shed 1 base, with 6 bases lying between them. The CDR3 is 13 amino acids.

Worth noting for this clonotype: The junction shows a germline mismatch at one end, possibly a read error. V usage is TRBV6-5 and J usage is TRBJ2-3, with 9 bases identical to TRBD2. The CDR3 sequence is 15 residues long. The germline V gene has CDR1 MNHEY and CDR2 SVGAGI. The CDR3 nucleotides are TGTGCCAGCAGTCTAGCGGGGTTTAGCACAGATACGAAGTATTTT. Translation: CASSLAGFSTDTKYF.

The CDR3 region is CASSQDRAQGPTGELFF. CDR3 nucleotides: TGCGCCAGCAGCCAAGATAGGGCACAGGGCCCCACCGGGGAGCTGTTTTTT. This chain links TRBV4-3 with TRBJ2-2; maybe TRBD1 (6 bases). Germline V gives CDR1 LGHNA, CDR2 YSLEER. This CDR3 spans 17 amino acids. The germline V and J ends were trimmed by 0 bases and 4 bases, with 15 bases remaining between them.

CDR3 sequence reads: CSARLEVSYEQYF. CDR3 DNA sequence: TGCAGTGCTAGGTTAGAGGTCTCCTACGAGCAGTACTTC. The genes are TRBV20-1 and TRBJ2-7; no clear D. The CDR3 consists of 13 residues. V gave up 3 bases and J gave up 0 bases, with 9 bases separating them. Germline lookup yields CDR1 DFQATT and CDR2 SNEGSKA (reference sequence).

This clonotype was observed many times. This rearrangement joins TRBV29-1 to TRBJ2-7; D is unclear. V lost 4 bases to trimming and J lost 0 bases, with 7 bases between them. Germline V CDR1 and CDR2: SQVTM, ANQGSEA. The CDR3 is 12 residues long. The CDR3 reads CSVAQDSYEQYF. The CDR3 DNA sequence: TGCAGCGTTGCTCAGGACTCCTACGAGCAGTACTTC.

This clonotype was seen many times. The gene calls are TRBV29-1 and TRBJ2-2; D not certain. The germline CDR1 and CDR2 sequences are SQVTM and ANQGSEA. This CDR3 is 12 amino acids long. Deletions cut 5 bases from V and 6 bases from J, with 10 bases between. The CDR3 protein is CSVPEESGELFF. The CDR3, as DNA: TGCAGCGTTCCCGAGGAGTCCGGGGAGCTGTTTTTT.

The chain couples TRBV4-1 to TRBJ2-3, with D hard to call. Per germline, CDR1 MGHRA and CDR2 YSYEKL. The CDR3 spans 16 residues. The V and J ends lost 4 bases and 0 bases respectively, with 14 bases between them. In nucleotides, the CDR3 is TGCGCCAGCAGCCCCTTCGATCGACCGAGCACAGATACGCAGTATTTT. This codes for CASSPFDRPSTDTQYF.

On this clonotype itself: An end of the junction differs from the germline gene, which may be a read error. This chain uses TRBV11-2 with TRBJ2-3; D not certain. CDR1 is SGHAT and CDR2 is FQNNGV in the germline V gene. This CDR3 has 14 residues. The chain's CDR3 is CASSLEQSTATQYF. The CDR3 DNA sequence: TGTGCCAGCAGCTTAGAACAGAGCACAGCTACGCAGTATTTT.

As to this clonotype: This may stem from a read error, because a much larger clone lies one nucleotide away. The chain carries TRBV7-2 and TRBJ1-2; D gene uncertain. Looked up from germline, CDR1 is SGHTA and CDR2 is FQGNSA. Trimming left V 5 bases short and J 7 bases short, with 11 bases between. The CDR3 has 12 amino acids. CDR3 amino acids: CASSPSWPGYTF. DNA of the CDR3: TGTGCCAGCAGCCCCAGTTGGCCTGGCTACACCTTC. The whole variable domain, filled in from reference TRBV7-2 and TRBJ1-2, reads GAGVSQSPSNKVTEKGKDVELRCDPISGHTALYWYRQSLGQGLEFLIYFQGNSAPDKSGLPSDRFSAERTGGSVSTLTIQRTQQEDSAVYLCASSPSWPGYTFGSGTRLTVV.

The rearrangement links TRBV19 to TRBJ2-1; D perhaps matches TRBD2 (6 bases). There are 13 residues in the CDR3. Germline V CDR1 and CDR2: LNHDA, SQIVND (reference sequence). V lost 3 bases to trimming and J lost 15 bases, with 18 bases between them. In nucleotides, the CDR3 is TGTGCCAGTAGTATTAATGGGGGAGGAACTTCGTTCTTC. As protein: CASSINGGGTSFF.

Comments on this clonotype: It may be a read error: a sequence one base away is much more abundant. Written as DNA, the CDR3 is TGTGCCAGCAGTTTAGAGAGGGGAGTCACAGATACGCAGTATTTT. Protein product: CASSLERGVTDTQYF. The rearrangement links TRBV28 to TRBJ2-3; perhaps D is TRBD1 or TRBD2 (5 bases each). This CDR3 is 15 amino acids long. V was pared by 2 bases and J by 2 bases, with 11 bases between. Per germline, CDR1 MDHEN and CDR2 SYDVKM. The full variable domain, with the rest looked up from reference TRBV28 and TRBJ2-3, is DVKVTQSSRYLVKRTGEKVFLECVQDMDHENMFWYRQDPGLGLRLIYFSYDVKMKEKGDIPEGYSVSREKKERFSLILESASTNQTSMYLCASSLERGVTDTQYFGPGTRLTVL.

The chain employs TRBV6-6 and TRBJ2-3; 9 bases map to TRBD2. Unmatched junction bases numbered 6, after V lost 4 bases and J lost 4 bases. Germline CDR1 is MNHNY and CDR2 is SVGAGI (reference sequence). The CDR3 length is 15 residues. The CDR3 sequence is CASSSIAGDADTQYF. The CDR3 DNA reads TGTGCCAGCAGTTCTATAGCGGGAGACGCAGATACGCAGTATTTT.

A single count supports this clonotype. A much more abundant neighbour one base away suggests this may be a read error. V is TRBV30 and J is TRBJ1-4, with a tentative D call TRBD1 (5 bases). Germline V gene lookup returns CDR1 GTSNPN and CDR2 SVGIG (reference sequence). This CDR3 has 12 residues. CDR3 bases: TGTGCCTGGAGTGTAACGGGGGTAAAACTGATTTTT. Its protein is CAWSVTGVKLIF.